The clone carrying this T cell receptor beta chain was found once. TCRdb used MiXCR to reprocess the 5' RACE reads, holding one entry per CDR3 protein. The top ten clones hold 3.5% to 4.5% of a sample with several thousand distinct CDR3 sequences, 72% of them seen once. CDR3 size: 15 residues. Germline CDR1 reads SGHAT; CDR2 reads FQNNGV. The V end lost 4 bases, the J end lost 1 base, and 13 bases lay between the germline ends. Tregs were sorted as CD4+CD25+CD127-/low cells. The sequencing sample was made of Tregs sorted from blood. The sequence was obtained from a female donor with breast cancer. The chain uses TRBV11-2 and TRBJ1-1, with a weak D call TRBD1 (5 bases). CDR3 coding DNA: TGTGCCAGCAGCTCGCCTCCCGACAGGAACACTGAAGCTTTCTTT. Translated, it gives CASSSPPDRNTEAFF.